This TCR beta chain was captured by sequencing in a study of T-cell reconstitution after alpha-beta-depleted transplantation in children. Unique molecular identifiers were incorporated into the prepared TCRbeta library. TCRdb reprocessed the PCR reads with MiXCR, giving one entry per CDR3 protein. The data show about 540,000 distinct CDR3 sequences, approximately 16% seen once. The CDR3 contains 15 residues. CDR1 DFQATT and CDR2 SNEGSKA come from the germline V gene (reference sequence). The input for sequencing was PBMCs from the stem cell graft donor, taken from the stem cell graft. The rearrangement joins TRBV20-1 to TRBJ2-7; TRBD2 aligns across 11 bases. The receptor was isolated from a human donor who donated a stem cell graft to a child with acute lymphoblastic leukemia. The CDR3: CSSFAGTSGTYEQYF. CDR3 nucleotide sequence: TGCAGCTCCTTCGCCGGGACTAGCGGAACCTACGAGCAGTACTTC.